The clone carrying this T cell receptor (beta chain) was seen a handful of times. Its specificity is not known. V shed 1 base and J shed 4 bases, with 10 bases lying between them. The CDR3 covers 14 residues. The germline CDR1 and CDR2 sequences are SEHNR and FQNEAQ (reference sequence). The data derive from a study of regulatory T cells in long-lasting Graves disease. Notes on the study in general: TRBV28, TRBJ1-2 and TRBJ2-5 were segments that persistent disease favored. Persistent Graves' patients possessed reduced TCR diversity relative to recently diagnosed ones.

Assembly of TCR beta libraries relied on iRepertoire HTBI primers together with Arm-PCR of CDR3 regions. TCRdb re-called the multiplex PCR reads through MiXCR, storing one row per CDR3 protein. This table holds approximately 470,000 distinct CDR3 sequences, around 16% found once. Specified time point: newly diagnosed GD, antithyroid drugs for less than 3 months. Extracted RNA from PBMCs served as the source of the TCR library. These data were likewise used in another study, on T cells in Graves' hyperthyroidism and ophthalmopathy. That work states: When the TCR CDR3 underwent first-round RT-PCR, the HTBI primer set was used.

The rearrangement links TRBV7-9 to TRBJ1-1; TRBD1 might be the D (6 bases). The clonotype was recovered from a man in his forties or fifties with Graves disease. The specimen was peripheral blood mononuclear cells (PBMCs), collected at new diagnosis, from a patient treated with antithyroid drugs. The CDR3 reads CASSLEQGITEAFF. In DNA, the CDR3 is TGTGCCAGCAGCTTAGAGCAGGGGATCACTGAAGCTTTCTTT.